The entry below gives a single TCR beta chain sequence along with its context. A library of TCRbeta sequences, prepared with unique molecular identifiers, was generated. TCRdb independently ran MiXCR on the PCR reads; one entry per CDR3 protein. Of under 450,000 distinct CDR3 sequences in the sample, around 15% are singletons; the top ten hold approximately 28%. The sample comes from a study of T-cell reconstitution after alpha-beta-depleted transplantation in children. V dropped 0 bases and J dropped 5 bases, with 5 bases sitting between them. Germline V lookup: CDR1 MGHDK, CDR2 SYGVNS. This CDR3 is 13 amino acids long.

Here the sequenced sample was PBMCs, mostly from graft donor cells, taken 360 days after TCRalphabeta/CD19-depleted stem cell transplant. The TCR comes from a boy younger than two who had a stem cell transplant for Wiskott-Aldrich syndrome, so the T cells may come from the graft donor. The V gene is TRBV25-1, the J gene TRBJ2-1; D is perhaps TRBD1 (5 bases). The CDR3 here is CASSEYRDNEQFF. DNA for the CDR3: TGTGCCAGCAGTGAATACAGGGACAATGAGCAGTTCTTC.